The rows below give T cell receptor beta chains drawn from one sample of a study of identical twins. TCRdb fed the 5' RACE reads into MiXCR, producing one record per CDR3 protein. The profile shows approximately 620,000 distinct CDR3 sequences, roughly 8% of them singletons. The same specimen was also included in a second study, on yellow fever vaccine responses in identical twins.

Sequenced: PBMCs. Receptors were obtained from a woman under 30 in good health. Both conserved end residues are part of each CDR3. The order of the fields is J gene, V gene, clone size, D gene, CDR3 DNA, CDR3 protein. D genes are given only for firm matches. The size entry is marked missing in some rows and otherwise reads once, few, many or a size class.

j_call: TRBJ1-1; v_call: TRBV7-3; clone_size: few; d_call: .; cdr3_nt: TGTGCCAGCAGCTCCTCAGGGATGAACACTGAAGCTTTCTTT; cdr3_aa: CASSSSGMNTEAFF
j_call: TRBJ2-5; v_call: TRBV24-1; clone_size: .; d_call: .; cdr3_nt: TGTGCCACCAGTGACCCCAGACGGACCGATCAAGAGACCCAGTACTTC; cdr3_aa: CATSDPRRTDQETQYF
j_call: TRBJ1-2; v_call: TRBV25-1; clone_size: .; d_call: TRBD1; cdr3_nt: TGTGCCAGCAGTGAATCTAACAGGGGTTCCGGCTACACCTTC; cdr3_aa: CASSESNRGSGYTF
j_call: TRBJ2-4; v_call: TRBV5-1; clone_size: many; d_call: TRBD2; cdr3_nt: TGCGCCAGCAGAGGGGGACTAGGCGACATTCAGTACTTC; cdr3_aa: CASRGGLGDIQYF
j_call: TRBJ2-2; v_call: TRBV29-1; clone_size: many; d_call: .; cdr3_nt: TGCAGCGTTGTCGAGGCAGAAAACACCGGGGAGCTGTTTTTT; cdr3_aa: CSVVEAENTGELFF
j_call: TRBJ1-1; v_call: TRBV7-9; clone_size: many; d_call: .; cdr3_nt: TGTGCCAGCAGCTTGGGGGGCGCCTGGGGGAACACTGAAGCTTTCTTT; cdr3_aa: CASSLGGAWGNTEAFF
j_call: TRBJ1-2; v_call: TRBV15; clone_size: .; d_call: TRBD1; cdr3_nt: TGTGCCACCAGCAGAGACAGGGGGCACCCTAACTATGGCTACACCTTC; cdr3_aa: CATSRDRGHPNYGYTF
j_call: TRBJ2-3; v_call: TRBV7-8; clone_size: many; d_call: .; cdr3_nt: TGTGCCAGCAGCCCACGCAGAGACTCTTATACGCAGTATTTT; cdr3_aa: CASSPRRDSYTQYF
j_call: TRBJ2-7; v_call: TRBV4-3; clone_size: .; d_call: .; cdr3_nt: TGCGCCAGCAGCCCCAGACCCCAAGACGAGCAGTACTTC; cdr3_aa: CASSPRPQDEQYF
j_call: TRBJ1-2; v_call: TRBV7-9; clone_size: few; d_call: .; cdr3_nt: TGTGCCAGCAGCTTAGTTCTAGGTGTTGGCTACACCTTC; cdr3_aa: CASSLVLGVGYTF
j_call: TRBJ1-1; v_call: TRBV14; clone_size: few; d_call: .; cdr3_nt: TGTGCCAGCTCAGGATTGGGCCCGGGGCCCACTGAAGCTTTCTTT; cdr3_aa: CASSGLGPGPTEAFF
j_call: TRBJ2-3; v_call: TRBV7-9; clone_size: .; d_call: TRBD1; cdr3_nt: TGTGCCAGCAGCTTAGCGCCAGTACAGGGGGCTACAGATACGCAGTATTTT; cdr3_aa: CASSLAPVQGATDTQYF
j_call: TRBJ1-2; v_call: TRBV20-1; clone_size: .; d_call: TRBD1; cdr3_nt: TGCAGTGCTCCCTCGACAGGGGGCTATGGCTACACCTTC; cdr3_aa: CSAPSTGGYGYTF
j_call: TRBJ2-1; v_call: TRBV3-1; clone_size: .; d_call: TRBD2; cdr3_nt: TGTGCCAGCAGCCAAGCGGGACTAGCGGGACAAAATGAGCAGTTCTTC; cdr3_aa: CASSQAGLAGQNEQFF
j_call: TRBJ2-2; v_call: TRBV10-3; clone_size: few; d_call: .; cdr3_nt: TGTGCCATTTCGAAGGGGGGAGTCTCCGGGGAGCTGTTTTTT; cdr3_aa: CAISKGGVSGELFF
j_call: TRBJ2-1; v_call: TRBV7-9; clone_size: many; d_call: .; cdr3_nt: TGTGCCAGCAGCTCCCCCGTTGGACGGATACACAATGAGCAGTTCTTC; cdr3_aa: CASSSPVGRIHNEQFF
j_call: TRBJ2-7; v_call: TRBV5-5; clone_size: many; d_call: .; cdr3_nt: TGTGCCAGCAGCCACGACAGGTCCCTTTCCTACGAGCAGTACTTC; cdr3_aa: CASSHDRSLSYEQYF
j_call: TRBJ2-1; v_call: TRBV5-1; clone_size: many; d_call: .; cdr3_nt: TGCGCCAGCAGCTTGGGCCTAGCGACCTACAATGAGCAGTTCTTC; cdr3_aa: CASSLGLATYNEQFF
j_call: TRBJ2-5; v_call: TRBV7-9; clone_size: many; d_call: .; cdr3_nt: TGTGCCAGCAGCCCCCGACAGGGACTGGGAGAGACCCAGTACTTC; cdr3_aa: CASSPRQGLGETQYF
j_call: TRBJ1-3; v_call: TRBV29-1; clone_size: many; d_call: TRBD1; cdr3_nt: TGCAGCGCGGCCGACAGGGTCTCTGGAAACACCATATATTTT; cdr3_aa: CSAADRVSGNTIYF
j_call: TRBJ2-7; v_call: TRBV4-3; clone_size: few; d_call: TRBD1; cdr3_nt: TGCGCCAGCAGCCAAGCCAGGGGGTGGGAGTACGAGCAGTACTTC; cdr3_aa: CASSQARGWEYEQYF
j_call: TRBJ1-1; v_call: TRBV6-2/TRBV6-3; clone_size: many; d_call: .; cdr3_nt: TGTGCCAGCACCGACAGGCTGAACACTGAAGCTTTCTTT; cdr3_aa: CASTDRLNTEAFF
j_call: TRBJ2-2; v_call: TRBV5-4; clone_size: .; d_call: TRBD2; cdr3_nt: TGTGCCAGCAGCCTGGCGGCGGGAGGACCCCCCGGGGAGCTGTTTTTT; cdr3_aa: CASSLAAGGPPGELFF
j_call: TRBJ1-5; v_call: TRBV6-5; clone_size: few; d_call: .; cdr3_nt: TGTGCCAGCAGTTACCCGAGGGACGGTTATAGCAATCAGCCCCAGCATTTT; cdr3_aa: CASSYPRDGYSNQPQHF
j_call: TRBJ2-7; v_call: TRBV28; clone_size: many; d_call: TRBD1; cdr3_nt: TGTGCCAGCAGTTTAGACAGGGGAATCGAGCAGTACTTC; cdr3_aa: CASSLDRGIEQYF
j_call: TRBJ2-7; v_call: TRBV3-1; clone_size: many; d_call: .; cdr3_nt: TGTGCCAGCAGCCAAGGTAGCGCTTCCGAGCAGTACTTC; cdr3_aa: CASSQGSASEQYF
j_call: TRBJ2-2; v_call: TRBV28; clone_size: many; d_call: TRBD2; cdr3_nt: TGTGCCAGCAACAAGGAGCTAGCGGACACCGGGGAGCTGTTTTTT; cdr3_aa: CASNKELADTGELFF
j_call: TRBJ2-7; v_call: TRBV4-3; clone_size: few; d_call: TRBD1; cdr3_nt: TGCGCCAGCAGCCAAGAACAGGGGTTTGGCTACGAGCAGTACTTC; cdr3_aa: CASSQEQGFGYEQYF
j_call: TRBJ2-3; v_call: TRBV7-3; clone_size: .; d_call: .; cdr3_nt: TGTGCCAGGGGCCTAGGGTCCACAGATACGCAGTATTTT; cdr3_aa: CARGLGSTDTQYF
j_call: TRBJ2-1; v_call: TRBV30; clone_size: few; d_call: .; cdr3_nt: TGTGCCTGGGGAGGGGGGGTAGGCAATGAGCAGTTCTTC; cdr3_aa: CAWGGGVGNEQFF
j_call: TRBJ2-7; v_call: TRBV9; clone_size: few; d_call: TRBD2; cdr3_nt: TGTGCCAGCAGCGTCACTAGCGGGGTAACCGAGCAGTACTTC; cdr3_aa: CASSVTSGVTEQYF
j_call: TRBJ1-6; v_call: TRBV6-8; clone_size: few; d_call: .; cdr3_nt: TGTGCCAGCAGTTACCCATGGGCCCATTCACCCCTCCACTTT; cdr3_aa: CASSYPWAHSPLHF
j_call: TRBJ1-2; v_call: TRBV28; clone_size: few; d_call: .; cdr3_nt: TGTGCCAGCAGTTTACCCGGGGGCAATGGCTACACCTTC; cdr3_aa: CASSLPGGNGYTF
j_call: TRBJ2-7; v_call: TRBV7-9; clone_size: .; d_call: .; cdr3_nt: TGTGCCAGCAGCCCTTCGGACGGGGGTTGGACCAACGAGCAGTACTTC; cdr3_aa: CASSPSDGGWTNEQYF
j_call: TRBJ1-3; v_call: TRBV6-5; clone_size: few; d_call: .; cdr3_nt: TGTGCCAGCAGTTCATTTCCAGTGAACACCATATATTTT; cdr3_aa: CASSSFPVNTIYF
j_call: TRBJ2-7; v_call: TRBV28; clone_size: .; d_call: .; cdr3_nt: TGTGCCAGCAGCTTCTCCCTGGAGGGGGCGTACGAGCAGTACTTC; cdr3_aa: CASSFSLEGAYEQYF
j_call: TRBJ2-7; v_call: TRBV23-1; clone_size: .; d_call: TRBD1; cdr3_nt: TGCGCCAGGCCGGGACAGCTCCTCTACGAGCAGTACTTC; cdr3_aa: CARPGQLLYEQYF
j_call: TRBJ2-1; v_call: TRBV5-5; clone_size: .; d_call: TRBD2; cdr3_nt: TGTGCCAGCAGCCCCTTGCGGGGGGGCCGTAGGGGAGAGCAGTTCTTC; cdr3_aa: CASSPLRGGRRGEQFF
j_call: TRBJ2-5; v_call: TRBV3-1; clone_size: few; d_call: TRBD2; cdr3_nt: TGTGCCAGCAGGAGGCTAGCGGGAGGGACAGAGACCCAGTACTTC; cdr3_aa: CASRRLAGGTETQYF
j_call: TRBJ2-7; v_call: TRBV4-1; clone_size: .; d_call: .; cdr3_nt: TGCGCCAGCAGCCAAGTTAGCGGTTCCTACGAGCAGTACTTC; cdr3_aa: CASSQVSGSYEQYF
j_call: TRBJ2-1; v_call: TRBV12-3/TRBV12-4; clone_size: many; d_call: .; cdr3_nt: TGTGCCAGCAGCGAGACAGAAACGAATGAGCAGTTCTTC; cdr3_aa: CASSETETNEQFF
j_call: TRBJ2-1; v_call: TRBV24-1; clone_size: few; d_call: TRBD2; cdr3_nt: TGTGCCACCGGCTCTAGCGGGATCAATGAGCAGTTCTTC; cdr3_aa: CATGSSGINEQFF
j_call: TRBJ2-3; v_call: TRBV29-1; clone_size: many; d_call: .; cdr3_nt: TGCAGCGTTGCGGATACTAGCACAGATACGCAGTATTTT; cdr3_aa: CSVADTSTDTQYF
j_call: TRBJ2-1; v_call: TRBV4-3; clone_size: few; d_call: TRBD2; cdr3_nt: TGCGCCAGCAGTTCAAGAGCGGGAGAGAGGAATGAGCAGTTCTTC; cdr3_aa: CASSSRAGERNEQFF
j_call: TRBJ1-1; v_call: TRBV9; clone_size: few; d_call: .; cdr3_nt: TGTGCCAGCAGCGTAGGGGCAGAAATGAACACTGAAGCTTTCTTT; cdr3_aa: CASSVGAEMNTEAFF
j_call: TRBJ1-1; v_call: TRBV5-6; clone_size: .; d_call: .; cdr3_nt: TGTGCCAGCAACGCACAGGGGAACACTGAAGCTTTCTTT; cdr3_aa: CASNAQGNTEAFF
j_call: TRBJ1-1; v_call: TRBV2; clone_size: few; d_call: .; cdr3_nt: TGTGCCAGCAGTGAAAGCGGGGGCTCTGAGCTAGAAGCTTTCTTT; cdr3_aa: CASSESGGSELEAFF
j_call: TRBJ1-1; v_call: TRBV6-5; clone_size: many; d_call: .; cdr3_nt: TGTGCCAGCAGTTACATTCTCGGCGCCACTGAAGCTTTCTTT; cdr3_aa: CASSYILGATEAFF
j_call: TRBJ2-2; v_call: TRBV10-3; clone_size: .; d_call: .; cdr3_nt: TGTGCCATCAAAGGAGGGGTGGGAGATGGCACCGGGGAGCTGTTTTTT; cdr3_aa: CAIKGGVGDGTGELFF
j_call: TRBJ2-2; v_call: TRBV7-3; clone_size: .; d_call: .; cdr3_nt: TGTGCCAGCAGCTTTGCGGCTACCTCTATGGGCACCGGGGAGCTGTTTTTT; cdr3_aa: CASSFAATSMGTGELFF
j_call: TRBJ2-1; v_call: TRBV6-2/TRBV6-3; clone_size: few; d_call: TRBD2; cdr3_nt: TGTGCCAGCAGCCCACGGACTAGCGGGAGGGCCTACAATGAGCAGTTCTTC; cdr3_aa: CASSPRTSGRAYNEQFF
j_call: TRBJ2-7; v_call: TRBV28; clone_size: few; d_call: TRBD2; cdr3_nt: TGTGCCAGCAGCCCGCACGGGGGGGGCTACGAGCAGTACTTC; cdr3_aa: CASSPHGGGYEQYF
j_call: TRBJ2-1; v_call: TRBV11-1; clone_size: once; d_call: .; cdr3_nt: TGTGCCAGAAGCTTATACTCGGGGGACAGACAAAGCTCCTACAATGAGCAGTTCTTC; cdr3_aa: CARSLYSGDRQSSYNEQFF
j_call: TRBJ2-5; v_call: TRBV20-1; clone_size: .; d_call: TRBD1; cdr3_nt: TGCAGTGCTCTCCCCGACAGGGTGGGTAGAGAGACCCAGTACTTC; cdr3_aa: CSALPDRVGRETQYF
j_call: TRBJ2-3; v_call: TRBV20-1; clone_size: few; d_call: TRBD2; cdr3_nt: TGCAGTGCTACTCCAGGTAGCGGGGGAACAGATACGCAGTATTTT; cdr3_aa: CSATPGSGGTDTQYF
j_call: TRBJ1-1; v_call: TRBV27; clone_size: few; d_call: TRBD1; cdr3_nt: TGTGCCAGCTGGGACGACAGGGCCATGAACACTGAAGCTTTCTTT; cdr3_aa: CASWDDRAMNTEAFF
j_call: TRBJ2-3; v_call: TRBV15; clone_size: many; d_call: .; cdr3_nt: TGTGCCACCAGCAGACTCCCTACTAGTGGCACAGATACGCAGTATTTT; cdr3_aa: CATSRLPTSGTDTQYF
j_call: TRBJ2-7; v_call: TRBV11-2; clone_size: few; d_call: .; cdr3_nt: TGTGCCAGCAGCTTAGGCAGGAATCCCTCCTACGAGCAGTACTTC; cdr3_aa: CASSLGRNPSYEQYF